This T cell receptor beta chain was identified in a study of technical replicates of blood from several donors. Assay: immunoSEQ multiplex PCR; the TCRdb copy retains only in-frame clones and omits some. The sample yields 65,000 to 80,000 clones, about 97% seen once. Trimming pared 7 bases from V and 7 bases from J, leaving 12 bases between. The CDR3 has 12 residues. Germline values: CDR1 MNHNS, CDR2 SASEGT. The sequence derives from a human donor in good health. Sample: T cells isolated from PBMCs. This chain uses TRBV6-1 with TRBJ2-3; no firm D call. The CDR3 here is CASTWQMNTQYF. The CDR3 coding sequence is TGTGCCAGCACCTGGCAGATGAATACGCAGTATTTT.